This TCR beta chain was sequenced in a study of blood T cell repertoires in COVID-19 (dated by TCRdb to 2020 to 2022). Study-wide context: Samples covering the acute and convalescent phases of COVID-19 were provided by collaborators in the United States, Italy and Spain. The prospective study material was composed of cDNA or gDNA derived from T cells, B-cell-depleted T cells, or PBMCs. Subjects who had been exposed to COVID-19, were actively infected with it, or had recovered from it provided the deeply sampled blood TCRbeta repertoires that made up the dataset. A freely available public database, intended as a resource for researchers studying the immune response to SARS-CoV-2, is where the repertoires were released. The samples were drawn from two sources: the first 160 participants of the ongoing ImmuneRACE study, and 1,000 to 1,500 subjects contributed by 6 global collaborators. Sample metadata almost always included a de-identified subject ID, COVID-19 status, age in years and sex. Where available, HLA class I and class II types were obtained from metadata supplied by the sample provider rather than from assay-based typing.

CDR1 and CDR2 were assigned from the germline V gene (reference sequence) as SEHNR and FQNEAQ. For this chain, trimming is 4 bases at the V end and 3 bases at the J end, and the number of junction bases without a gene match is 2. The CDR3, cysteine through phenylalanine, is 15 amino acids long. The sequence is cut down to CDR3 DNA, 45 bases in frame from base 1. Overall study outcomes, separate from this receptor: The quantity of clinical and demographic metadata differed by source and by participant and was supplied without curation.

This clone was picked up one time. Its target antigen remains unknown. No clone much larger than this one lies a single base away; base qualities are absent. Collaborating institutions collected whole blood in K2EDTA tubes following their own protocols. Collaborator samples were shipped for TCRbeta analysis as frozen whole blood, isolated PBMCs, or DNA extracted from either sample type. TCRbeta CDR3 regions were amplified from genomic DNA using the immunoSEQ Assay, a bias-controlled multiplex PCR. As for the authors' bioinformatics: Within the assay, amplification of reference gene primers was used to estimate how many nucleated cells each sample contained. To quantify the absolute abundance of each unique TCRbeta CDR3 rearrangement, sequence reads were collapsed and filtered. For each sample, productive Simpson clonality was calculated by taking the square root of Simpson's diversity index across productive rearrangements. The table was pulled from immuneACCESS by TCRdb, which kept in-frame rearrangements only. Such tables lose some clones; where checked, under half of the loss comes from unresolved V genes, and the rest has no known cause. The V and J calls and clone size come from that table; D and trimming were worked out from the DNA. The sample table shows approximately 60,000 clones, and around 80% are seen once. Of the sample, just under 6.5% falls within the top ten clones.

The material sequenced was peripheral blood. The receptor comes from a human donor in a cohort sampled during active COVID-19. The chain is encoded by TRBV7-9 joined to TRBJ2-1; 11 central nucleotides agree with TRBD2. The DNA sequence reads TGTGCCAGCAGCTCGACTAGCGGGATCTACAATGAGCAGTTCTTC. The resulting protein is CASSSTSGIYNEQFF.